A selection of T cell receptor beta chains follows, all from one sample in a study of blood T cells in healthy people across ages. TCRdb itself ran the 5' RACE reads through MiXCR, one entry per CDR3 protein. The data contain approximately 730,000 distinct CDR3 sequences, roughly two fifths of them singletons. The sample comprised blood. The receptors shown here come from a woman aged 55-69 years in good health. Both conserved end residues are part of each CDR3. The D gene is left open where the match is weak. The size field is filled for only some rows; it gives once, few, many or a size class.

D gene: NA; J gene: TRBJ1-1; V gene: TRBV4-1; clone size: NA; CDR3 DNA: TGCGCCAGCAGCCAAGAAGCCCCGGGGGGCACTGAAGCTTTCTTT; CDR3 protein: CASSQEAPGGTEAFF
D gene: NA; J gene: TRBJ2-5; V gene: TRBV20-1; clone size: NA; CDR3 DNA: TGCAGTGCTCCTTTAATGCGGTCTTTGGGGGAGCAGTACTTC; CDR3 protein: CSAPLMRSLGEQYF
D gene: NA; J gene: TRBJ1-2; V gene: TRBV3-1; clone size: NA; CDR3 DNA: TGTGCCAGCAGCCAAGACTCCTCAGGGCACCATGGCTACACCTTC; CDR3 protein: CASSQDSSGHHGYTF
D gene: NA; J gene: TRBJ1-2; V gene: TRBV7-9; clone size: NA; CDR3 DNA: TGTGCCAGCAGCAAAGCAGGGGAACTATCTAACTATGGCTACACCTTC; CDR3 protein: CASSKAGELSNYGYTF
D gene: NA; J gene: TRBJ2-7; V gene: TRBV7-2; clone size: NA; CDR3 DNA: TGTGCCAGCAGCTTAGGGAGGGGCTTCTCCTACGAGCAGTACTTC; CDR3 protein: CASSLGRGFSYEQYF
D gene: NA; J gene: TRBJ2-7; V gene: TRBV29-1; clone size: NA; CDR3 DNA: TGCAGCGTCGTCAGTCCCCTCCGCGATGAGCAGTACTTC; CDR3 protein: CSVVSPLRDEQYF
D gene: TRBD1; J gene: TRBJ1-1; V gene: TRBV7-9; clone size: NA; CDR3 DNA: TGTGCCAGCAGCCCCACTCGCGGACAGGGAATGGACACTGAAGCTTTCTTT; CDR3 protein: CASSPTRGQGMDTEAFF
D gene: TRBD2; J gene: TRBJ2-7; V gene: TRBV6-1; clone size: NA; CDR3 DNA: TGTGCCAGCAGTGAAACGGGACTAGGATACGAGCAGTACTTC; CDR3 protein: CASSETGLGYEQYF
D gene: TRBD2; J gene: TRBJ2-5; V gene: TRBV27; clone size: NA; CDR3 DNA: TGTGCCAGCAGTAAACTAGCGGGGGAAGGAGAGACCCAGTACTTC; CDR3 protein: CASSKLAGEGETQYF
D gene: NA; J gene: TRBJ1-4; V gene: TRBV4-2; clone size: NA; CDR3 DNA: TGTGCCAGCAGCCAAGAAACGGGAGATAATGAAAAACTGTTTTTT; CDR3 protein: CASSQETGDNEKLFF
D gene: NA; J gene: TRBJ2-7; V gene: TRBV28; clone size: NA; CDR3 DNA: TGTGCCGCCCGAGGGAATGGCTACGAGCAGTACTTC; CDR3 protein: CAARGNGYEQYF
D gene: NA; J gene: TRBJ2-5; V gene: TRBV28; clone size: NA; CDR3 DNA: TGTGCCAGCAGTTTAACGCCGGGCCCAACCGAGACCCAGTACTTC; CDR3 protein: CASSLTPGPTETQYF
D gene: TRBD2; J gene: TRBJ2-5; V gene: TRBV20-1; clone size: NA; CDR3 DNA: TGCAGTGCTGGGACTAGCTTAGAGACCCAGTACTTC; CDR3 protein: CSAGTSLETQYF
D gene: NA; J gene: TRBJ1-1; V gene: TRBV6-2/TRBV6-3; clone size: few; CDR3 DNA: TGTGCCAGCAGTTCTTTGTGGAGGAACACTGAAGCTTTCTTT; CDR3 protein: CASSSLWRNTEAFF
D gene: NA; J gene: TRBJ1-1; V gene: TRBV2; clone size: NA; CDR3 DNA: TGTGCCAGCTGGCAGAACACTGAAGCTTTCTTT; CDR3 protein: CASWQNTEAFF
D gene: TRBD1; J gene: TRBJ1-2; V gene: TRBV6-1; clone size: NA; CDR3 DNA: TGTGCCAGCAGTGAGACAGGGGGCAGCCATGGCTACACCTTC; CDR3 protein: CASSETGGSHGYTF
D gene: NA; J gene: TRBJ2-7; V gene: TRBV29-1; clone size: NA; CDR3 DNA: TGCAGCTACCTTGAGTCGTCGCACGAGCAGTACTTC; CDR3 protein: CSYLESSHEQYF
D gene: NA; J gene: TRBJ2-7; V gene: TRBV15; clone size: NA; CDR3 DNA: TGTGCCACCAGCAGAGGGGACCTCTACGAGCAGTACTTC; CDR3 protein: CATSRGDLYEQYF
D gene: NA; J gene: TRBJ2-1; V gene: TRBV4-2; clone size: many; CDR3 DNA: TGTGCCAGCAGCCAAGAAGCAGGGCTCAATGAGCAGTTCTTC; CDR3 protein: CASSQEAGLNEQFF
D gene: NA; J gene: TRBJ2-3; V gene: TRBV5-1; clone size: NA; CDR3 DNA: TGCGCCAGCACCTTCGCGGGAAGAGGGACAGATACGCAGTATTTT; CDR3 protein: CASTFAGRGTDTQYF
D gene: NA; J gene: TRBJ1-5; V gene: TRBV7-9; clone size: NA; CDR3 DNA: TGTGCCAGCAGCGAGCGGGGGGCCGGTCAGCCCCAGCATTTT; CDR3 protein: CASSERGAGQPQHF
D gene: NA; J gene: TRBJ2-5; V gene: TRBV12-3/TRBV12-4; clone size: few; CDR3 DNA: TGTGCCAGCAGTTTAGCGCAGGGCCTCCAAGAGACCCAGTACTTC; CDR3 protein: CASSLAQGLQETQYF
D gene: TRBD1; J gene: TRBJ1-2; V gene: TRBV20-1; clone size: few; CDR3 DNA: TGCAGTGCTCCGGACAGGGCATCGGGCTACACCTTC; CDR3 protein: CSAPDRASGYTF